What follows is one TCR beta chain and its context. Antigen: not known. The data were taken from a study of cytomegalovirus exposure and HLA in healthy donors. The ends lost 3 bases at V and 3 bases at J; junction bases unmatched: 1. Germline CDR1 reads LNHDA; CDR2 reads SQIVND (reference sequence). This CDR3 contains 13 residues. The PCR made use of 60 Vbeta and 13 Jbeta primers. Profiling relied on immunoSEQ multiplex PCR, and the TCRdb table lists in-frame clones only, not all of them. The profile shows about 52,000 clones, around 70% of them singletons. Study-wide points: It was reported in a later analysis that an Asian-associated ancestry cluster showed fewer N-insertions than the roughly 620-donor mean.

The chain joins TRBV19 to TRBJ2-7; 8 bases fit TRBD1. The sample consisted of PBMCs. This clonotype originated in a man aged 18 to 35 in good health and CMV-seronegative. CDR3 loop: CASSIGQGYEQYF. In nucleotides, the CDR3 is TGTGCCAGTAGTATCGGACAGGGCTACGAGCAGTACTTC.